The T cell receptor beta chain described here comes from a study of siplizumab effects on memory and regulatory T cells. Study-level points and caveats: Siplizumab produced a significant drop in alloreactive sequences attributable to unstimulated CD4+ memory cells. Naive T cells looked more diverse than memory cells, and they looked like major contributors to the alloresponse.

Clones were sequenced by immunoSEQ multiplex PCR, and TCRdb holds only the in-frame ones, with some missing. The sample carries some 96,000 clones, about 90% recorded once. To note about this clone: Its target is not known.

This TCR derives from a human donor in good health. Sequencing was carried out using CD4+ T cells sorted from blood.

The CDR3 sequence is CASSLGGANEKLFF. The CDR3 coding sequence is TGTGCCAGCAGCTTAGGGGGGGCTAATGAAAAACTGTTTTTT. V usage is TRBV7-9 and J usage is TRBJ1-4, with TRBD1 as a possible D gene (5 bases). This CDR3 contains 14 residues. Germline V lookup: CDR1 SEHNR, CDR2 FQNEAQ (reference sequence). The V end lost 1 base, the J end lost 3 bases, and 6 bases lay between the germline ends.